This TCR beta chain was found in a study of cytomegalovirus exposure and HLA in healthy donors (dated by TCRdb to about 2017). Context from the whole study: An earlier analysis of 587 of the donors reported 276 Gb of sequence data and 117 million unique TCR beta sequences obtained from 150 million to 200 million T cells. An early release that covered roughly 600 HLA-typed donors contained approximately 300 gigabases of sequencing data and tens of millions of unique TCR sequences. The genetic ancestry cluster associated with self-reported Caucasian donors included around four fifths of the roughly 400 genotyped donors. The aim of the study was to test whether cataloging public T cell receptors could identify signatures of past pathogen exposure. The study used immunosequencing to profile the T cell repertoires of some 600 subjects and linked those repertoires to cytomegalovirus serostatus. A separate validation cohort of 100 to 150 different subjects was used in addition to the roughly 720-subject first cohort. High-throughput TCR immunosequencing, statistical association of individual TCRs with disease status, and machine learning were combined to predict cytomegalovirus infection status. In a later analysis, previously published TCR beta repertoires from 550 to 700 donors were re-analyzed and high-resolution HLA genotyping was added so that TCR occurrence patterns could be studied. In the later analysis, no new phenotypic data were used to find candidate immune exposures; instead, reliance was placed on TCR beta sequences and their occurrence across donors. An earlier analysis of 500 to 750 of the donors applied high-throughput TCR beta sequencing to assess whether each TCR beta V gene segment acted as functional or pseudogenic. Alongside the repertoire data, information on donor age, sex, ethnicity and CMV serostatus was compiled. Genome-wide SNP genotypes for about 65% of the roughly 700 donors were used in a later genetic analysis, which treated that subset as a discovery cohort. All discovery cohort repertoires had been generated using a single sequencing platform. Class I and class II HLA loci were covered by the typing at four-digit resolution. Typing coverage varied by locus: 629-630 donors for A, B, C, DRB1 and DQB1; approximately 500 for DQA1; over 600 for DPA1; roughly 450 for DPB1. Four to six DR-DQ haplotypes were handled as single units for association and clustering because linkage in the cohort was strong. Among under 450 genotyped donors of the cohort, an average of 235,054 unique TCR beta nucleotide sequences were sequenced per donor, roughly 18% of them non-productive.

The cohort was made up of about 610 healthy bone marrow donors. Cohort members were all nominally healthy when sampled, although unrecorded immune exposures were likely present. The donor was CMV seronegative and belonged to the group of 352 seronegative cohort members. Every donor gave a peripheral blood sample, and the peripheral blood mononuclear cells from that sample were used for TCR beta sequencing. The Qiagen DNeasy Blood Extraction Kit was used to extract genomic DNA from the blood cell samples. Points the paper makes about the study in general: Sequencing depth was assumed to be roughly uniform across donors in the presence/absence analyses, though that assumption may not hold. The only immune exposure information available for the cohort was CMV serostatus. Compared with equally common non-associated chains, HLA-associated TCR beta chains in a later analysis were more clonally expanded and had lower generation probabilities. An association between a missense DCLRE1C variant and V-gene and J-gene trimming of TCR beta chains was found in a later genetic analysis and replicated in an independent cohort. Some IMGT-functional V segments, including TRBV6-2 and TRBV6-3, could not be distinguished by the 87-base-pair reads and were therefore excluded. In vitro tests confirmed that three of the cytomegalovirus-associated TCR beta chains recognize cytomegalovirus antigens. A cluster of highly shared sequence variants was judged likely to be a technical artifact of the sequencing pipeline. Because counts were too low, roughly 18 rarely observed V segments, including chromosome 9 orphons, were left out of the earlier analysis of a few hundred of the donors. Several of the top co-occurrence clusters appeared to be linked to parvovirus B19, influenza, CMV and Epstein-Barr virus, according to a later analysis. The authors suggested that the approach could potentially be extended to other disease states and immunological phenotypes. When HLA alleles, especially DR and DQ, strongly co-occurred, TCR associations were difficult to assign to individual alleles. The classifier was reported to diagnose cytomegalovirus status with high specificity and sensitivity in both the original cohort and the validation cohort. Across donors, most TCR sequences were observed very rarely, whereas some public TCRs were present in many individuals. Broadly in line with IMGT annotations, most TCR beta V segments showed up in productive rearrangements about 87% or about 30% of the time in an earlier analysis of several hundred of the donors. In a later analysis, most CMV-associated TCR beta chains were found to appear HLA-restricted, with HLA associations seemingly driven largely by CMV exposure. Only TCR beta chains were sequenced in this cohort, and the absence of alpha or paired-chain data limited detectable features. HLA typing was unavailable for some donors at each locus, so association tests used only the typed subset. Linkage disequilibrium might explain the correlated functional status among segregating V segments, but an unknown experimental factor could not be excluded. A later analysis found that TCR association rates varied across HLA loci, with DRB1 alleles showing the most associated TCRs and HLA-C alleles the fewest. A further reported finding was that TCR beta sequences accurately predicted the HLA-A and HLA-B alleles for most subjects in the first cohort. The study gave a list of some 150 TCR beta chains associated with cytomegalovirus. A later analysis associated approximately 17,000 TCR beta sequences with specific HLA alleles at a false discovery rate of 0.05. In a later genetic analysis, fewer N-insertions in productive TCRs were reported among donors in an Asian-associated ancestry cluster than the 666-donor mean.

The library was produced with the immunoSEQ multiplex PCR assay. A mixture of 60 forward primers for TCR Vbeta segments and 13 reverse primers for TCR Jbeta segments was used in the multiplex PCR. The CDR3 region of rearranged TCR beta genes was amplified from genomic DNA by a multiplex PCR assay. The amplified TCR beta libraries were sequenced on the Illumina HiSeq System as 87-base-pair reads. Processing in the source paper ran as follows. A later analysis tallied around 82 million unique TCR beta chains across the roughly 610 repertoires, and approximately 12 million of those chains were shared by two or more donors. A nearest-neighbor algorithm error-corrected the raw reads and collapsed the reads into unique sequences, merging closely related sequences to remove PCR and sequencing errors. Alignment of CDR3 sequences to IMGT reference sequences was used to assign V, D and J gene segments. For a sequence to be retained, a match of at least six nucleotides was required to both a V gene segment and a J gene segment. A rearrangement counted as productive if the CDR3 had no stop codons and remained in frame with V and J, and every other rearrangement counted as non-productive. CDR3 was defined by IMGT convention, running from the second conserved V-encoded cysteine to the conserved J-encoded phenylalanine. Sequences without an unambiguous match to a single V gene segment were excluded from the earlier analysis of 587 of the donors. In an earlier analysis of 587 of the donors, V segments were called functional above 56.7% productive rearrangements and were called segregating when the between-donor standard deviation exceeded 5%. A statistical classification framework was developed to diagnose cytomegalovirus status using the catalog of TCR beta chain sequences. In a later analysis, TCR nucleotide sequences were compared against IMGT/GENE-DB human TR gene sequences so that V and J genes could be assigned. A later analysis assigned CDR3 sequences and most-parsimonious VDJ recombination scenarios with the TCRdist pipeline. In a later analysis, each TCR beta chain was defined by its CDR3 amino acid sequence together with its V-gene family, and reads without a unique V-gene family were excluded. As a way to deal with suspected cross-contamination and a sequencing artifact, a later analysis dropped roughly 620 nucleotide sequences that were highly shared and had low generation probability. In a later analysis, a clonal expansion index was calculated for each public chain from normalized within-repertoire ranks of inferred template counts. Generation probabilities in a later analysis came from a VDJ recombination model fitted to out-of-frame rearrangements, and those results were checked against IGoR. Hypergeometric tests were used in a later analysis to score TCR-TCR, TCR-HLA and TCR-CMV co-occurrence, with a repertoire-size bias correction applied to the TCR pairs. To estimate false discovery rates, a later analysis permuted the HLA or CMV assignments 20 times. In a later analysis, co-occurring TCRs were grouped using DBSCAN, with TCRdist sequence similarity added in when clustering inside HLA-allele-positive subsets. Co-occurrence clustering excluded repertoires with fewer than 30,000 or more than 120,000 public chains, plus five with anomalous nucleotide sharing. The table comes from immuneACCESS by way of TCRdb, which keeps in-frame sequences with V and J called. Part of the clones is missing from these tables; in studies checked, under half for an unresolved V gene and the rest for unknown reasons. V, J and clone size derive from that table, while D and trimming were established from the DNA sequence. Present in this sample are around 170,000 clones, approximately 80% of which were seen just once. The ten largest make up over 1.5% of the sample.

Notes on this clone: It lacks a known antigen. It has no much larger one-base neighbor in the sample; base qualities were not kept.

CDR1 and CDR2 (LNHDA, SQIVND) derive from the germline V gene (reference sequence). From the cysteine up to the phenylalanine, the CDR3 has a length of 13 residues. Only the CDR3 part of the read is kept: 39 bases, read in frame from the first base. V loses 6 bases of germline sequence and J loses 8 bases, and the interval between the two ends is 16 bases. The chain is assembled from TRBV19 and TRBJ1-2; a tentative D call is TRBD1 (5 bases match). The sequencing sample was made of PBMCs. The TCR originated in a woman aged 18-29 years in good health and CMV-seronegative. In nucleotide form, the sequence is TGTGCCAGTAGGCCTTCCGGGGGAGGCGGCTACACCTTC. Its coded protein is CASRPSGGGGYTF.